Sequencing of this TCR beta chain was carried out in a study of blood T cell repertoires in COVID-19. Authors' data handling: Reference gene primer amplification yielded estimated nucleated cell counts. Using immunoSEQ multiplex PCR, the repertoire was profiled, and TCRdb retains in-frame clones only, with some absent. V and J calls and clone size are as listed in that table; D and trimming were resolved from the DNA. The sample lists 250,000 or so clones, about 85% occurring once. V lost 8 bases and J lost 6, with 13 bases in between. The CDR3 is 12 residues long. Germline V gene sequence: CDR1 MDHEN, CDR2 SYDVKM. Recruitment covered some 25 US areas and drew participants whose ages spanned roughly 18 to 95 years.

The chain has TRBV28 and TRBJ1-2; the D gene is possibly TRBD1 (6 bases). The source is a woman between 50 and 59 years old who had been exposed to COVID-19. What was sequenced was PBMCs or T cells enriched from blood (not recorded which). As DNA, the CDR3 is TGTGCCAGCTTGGACAGCGGGAATGGCTACACCTTC. It yields the protein CASLDSGNGYTF.